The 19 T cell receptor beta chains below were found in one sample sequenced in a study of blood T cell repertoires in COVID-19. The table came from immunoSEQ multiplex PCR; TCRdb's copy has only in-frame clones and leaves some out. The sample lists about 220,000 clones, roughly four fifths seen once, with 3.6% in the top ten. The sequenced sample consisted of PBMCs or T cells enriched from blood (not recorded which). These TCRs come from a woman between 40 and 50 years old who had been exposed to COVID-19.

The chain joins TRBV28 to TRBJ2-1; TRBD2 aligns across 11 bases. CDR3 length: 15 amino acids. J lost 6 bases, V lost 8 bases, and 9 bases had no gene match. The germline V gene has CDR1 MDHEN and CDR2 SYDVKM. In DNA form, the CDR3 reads TGTGCCAGCGGCCTTATAGCGGGGGGGTTCAATGAGCAGTTCTTC. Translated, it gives CASGLIAGGFNEQFF.

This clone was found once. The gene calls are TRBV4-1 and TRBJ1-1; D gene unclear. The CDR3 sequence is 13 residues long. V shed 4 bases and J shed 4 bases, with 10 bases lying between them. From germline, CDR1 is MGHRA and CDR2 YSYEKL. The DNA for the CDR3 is TGCGCCAGCAGCCCGACAACCTCCACTGAAGCTTTCTTT. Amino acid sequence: CASSPTTSTEAFF.

In DNA, the CDR3 is TGTGCCAGCAGGCACAGGGACTCTGGAAACACCATATATTTT. Encoded protein: CASRHRDSGNTIYF. This rearrangement joins TRBV7-9 to TRBJ1-3; tentative D call: TRBD1 (6 bases). Germline V gene data show CDR1 as SEHNR and CDR2 as FQNEAQ (reference sequence). The CDR3 extends over 14 amino acids. Trimming shortened V by 6 bases and J by 0 bases, and 9 bases separated the two germline ends.

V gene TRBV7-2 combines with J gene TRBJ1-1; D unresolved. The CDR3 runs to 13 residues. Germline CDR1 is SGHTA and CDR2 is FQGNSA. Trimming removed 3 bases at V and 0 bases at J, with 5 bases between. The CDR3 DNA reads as TGTGCCAGCAGCTTGGCCCTGAACACTGAAGCTTTCTTT. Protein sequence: CASSLALNTEAFF.

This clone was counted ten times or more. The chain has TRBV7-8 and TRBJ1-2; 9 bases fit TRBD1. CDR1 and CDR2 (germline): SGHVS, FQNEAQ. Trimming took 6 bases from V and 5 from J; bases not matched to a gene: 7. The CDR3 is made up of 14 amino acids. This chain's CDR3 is CASRARDRAYGYTF. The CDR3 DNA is TGTGCCAGCAGGGCCCGGGACAGGGCTTATGGCTACACCTTC.

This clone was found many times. The CDR3 DNA is TGTGCCAGTAGTCCGGGACAGGGTTTATCCTACGAGCAGTACTTC. It is translated as CASSPGQGLSYEQYF. The V gene is TRBV19, the J gene TRBJ2-7; 9 nucleotides align to TRBD1. The trim removed 5 bases at V and 1 base at J, leaving 6 bases unmatched. There are 15 residues in the CDR3. From germline, CDR1 is LNHDA and CDR2 SQIVND (reference sequence).

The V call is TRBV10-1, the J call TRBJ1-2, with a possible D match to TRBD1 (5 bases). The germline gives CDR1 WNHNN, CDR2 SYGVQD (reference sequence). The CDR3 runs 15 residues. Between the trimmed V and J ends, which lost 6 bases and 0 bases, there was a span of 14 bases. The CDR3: CASSLDTSANYGYTF. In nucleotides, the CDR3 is TGCGCCAGCAGCCTGGACACCTCAGCTAACTATGGCTACACCTTC.

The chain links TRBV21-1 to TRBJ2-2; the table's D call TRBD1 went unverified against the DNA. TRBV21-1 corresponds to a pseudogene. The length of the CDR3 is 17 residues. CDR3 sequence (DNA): TGTGCCAGCAGCACCTACGCAAGGACACCGAACACCGGGGAGCTGTTTTTT. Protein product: CASSTYARTPNTGELFF.

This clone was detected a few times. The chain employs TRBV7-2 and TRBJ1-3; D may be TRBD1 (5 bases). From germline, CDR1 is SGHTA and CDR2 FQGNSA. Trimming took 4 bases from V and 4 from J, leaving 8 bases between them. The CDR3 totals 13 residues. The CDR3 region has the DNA TGTGCCAGCAGCTCCCCAGGGGGAAACACCATATATTTT. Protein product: CASSSPGGNTIYF.

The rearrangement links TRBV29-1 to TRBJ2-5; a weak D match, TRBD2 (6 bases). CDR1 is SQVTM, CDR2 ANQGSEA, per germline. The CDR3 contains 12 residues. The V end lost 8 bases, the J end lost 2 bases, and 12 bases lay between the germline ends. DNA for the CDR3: TGCAGCTCGGGGAGGCAGCAAGAGACCCAGTACTTC. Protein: CSSGRQQETQYF. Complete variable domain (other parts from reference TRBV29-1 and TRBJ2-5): SAVISQKPSRDICQRGTSLTIQCQVDSQVTMMFWYRQQPGQSLTLIATANQGSEATYESGFVIDKFPISRPNLTFSTLTVSNMSPEDSSIYLCSSGRQQETQYFGPGTRLLVL.

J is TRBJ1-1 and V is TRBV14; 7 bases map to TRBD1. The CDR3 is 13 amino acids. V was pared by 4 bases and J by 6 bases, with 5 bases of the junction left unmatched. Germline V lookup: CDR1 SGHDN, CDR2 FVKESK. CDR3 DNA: TGTGCCAGCAGCCGGGACAGTAGGTCTGAAGCTTTCTTT. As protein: CASSRDSRSEAFF.

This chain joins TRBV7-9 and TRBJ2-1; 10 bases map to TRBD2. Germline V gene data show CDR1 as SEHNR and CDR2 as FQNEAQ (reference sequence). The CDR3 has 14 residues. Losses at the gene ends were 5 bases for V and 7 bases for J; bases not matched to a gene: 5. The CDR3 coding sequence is TGTGCCAGCAGCCCGGGACTAGCGACGAATGAGCAGTTCTTC. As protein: CASSPGLATNEQFF.

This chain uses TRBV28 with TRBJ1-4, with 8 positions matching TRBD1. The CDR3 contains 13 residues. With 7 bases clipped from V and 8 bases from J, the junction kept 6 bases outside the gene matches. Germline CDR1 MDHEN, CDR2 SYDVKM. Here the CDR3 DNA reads TGTGCCAGCACCGGGACAGGTGGCGAAAAACTGTTTTTT. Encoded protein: CASTGTGGEKLFF.

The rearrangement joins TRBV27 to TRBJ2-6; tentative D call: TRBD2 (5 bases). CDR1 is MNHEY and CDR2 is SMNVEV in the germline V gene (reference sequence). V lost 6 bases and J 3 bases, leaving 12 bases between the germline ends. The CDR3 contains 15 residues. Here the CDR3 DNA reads TGTGCCAGCAGCTCGGCGGGTGGTGGGGCCAACGTCCTGACTTTC. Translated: CASSSAGGGANVLTF. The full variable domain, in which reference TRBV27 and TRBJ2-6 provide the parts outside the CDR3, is EAQVTQNPRYLITVTGKKLTVTCSQNMNHEYMSWYRQDPGLGLRQIYYSMNVEVTDKGDVPEGYKVSRKEKRNFPLILESPSPNQTSLYFCASSSAGGGANVLTFGAGSRLTVL.

This CDR3 is CASSDLQGSYGYTF. The CDR3 nucleotides are TGTGCCAGTAGTGACCTCCAGGGGAGCTATGGCTACACCTTC. This rearrangement joins TRBV19 to TRBJ1-2, with D possibly TRBD1 on 6 matching bases. This CDR3 contains 14 residues. V dropped 5 bases and J dropped 4 bases, with 14 bases sitting between them. Germline V CDR1 and CDR2: LNHDA, SQIVND (reference sequence).

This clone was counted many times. CDR3: CAWSRQGRLFF. The CDR3 coding sequence is TGTGCCTGGAGCCGACAGGGGCGGCTGTTTTTT. This sequence joins TRBV30 and TRBJ2-2; 8 bases are shared with TRBD1. Losses at the gene ends were 3 bases for V and 13 bases for J; bases not matched to a gene: 4. The germline V gene has CDR1 GTSNPN and CDR2 SVGIG (reference sequence). CDR3 length: 11 residues.

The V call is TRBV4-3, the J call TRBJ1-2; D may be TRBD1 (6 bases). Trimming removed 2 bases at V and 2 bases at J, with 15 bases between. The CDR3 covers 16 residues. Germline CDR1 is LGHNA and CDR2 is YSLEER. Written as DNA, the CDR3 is TGCGCCAGCAGCCAACGTGGGGGGGCCAGAAACTATGGCTACACCTTC. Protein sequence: CASSQRGGARNYGYTF.

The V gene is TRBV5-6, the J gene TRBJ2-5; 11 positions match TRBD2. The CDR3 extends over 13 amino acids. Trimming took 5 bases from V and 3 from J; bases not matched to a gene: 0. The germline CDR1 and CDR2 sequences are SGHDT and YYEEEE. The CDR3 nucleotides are TGTGCCAGCAGACTAGCGGGGGAAGAGACCCAGTACTTC. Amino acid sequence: CASRLAGEETQYF.

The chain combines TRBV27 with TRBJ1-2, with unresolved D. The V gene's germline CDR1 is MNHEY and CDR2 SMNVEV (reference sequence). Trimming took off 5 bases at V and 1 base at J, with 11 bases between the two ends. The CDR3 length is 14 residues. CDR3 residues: CASSPPGSNYGYTF. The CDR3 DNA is TGTGCCAGCAGTCCACCGGGGAGTAACTATGGCTACACCTTC.